Listed here are 10 T cell receptor beta chains from one sample, sequenced in a study of cytomegalovirus exposure and HLA in healthy donors. The protocol was immunoSEQ multiplex PCR, while the TCRdb copy is restricted to in-frame clones and leaves out a portion. The sample holds roughly 300,000 clones, roughly 85% seen once. Sequences were obtained from PBMCs. These receptors were obtained from a woman in her late teens or twenties in good health and CMV-seronegative.

V and J are TRBV5-1 and TRBJ2-3, with TRBD2 as a possible D gene (6 bases). The CDR3 is 16 amino acids. The V gene's germline CDR1 is SGHRS and CDR2 YFSETQ. V shed 0 bases and J shed 4 bases, with 15 bases lying between them. CDR3 in DNA: TGCGCCAGCAGCTTGGCCCAGGCAGGGAGGTCAGATACGCAGTATTTT. The encoded protein is CASSLAQAGRSDTQYF. Full variable domain (remainder filled in from reference TRBV5-1 and TRBJ2-3): KAGVTQTPRYLIKTRGQQVTLSCSPISGHRSVSWYQQTPGQGLQFLFEYFSETQRNKGNFPGRFSGRQFSNSRSEMNVSTLELGDSALYLCASSLAQAGRSDTQYFGPGTRLTVL.

V and J are TRBV7-2 and TRBJ2-2, with 15 nucleotides matching TRBD2. After removal of 2 bases from V and 1 base from J, the junction contained 5 bases not matched to a gene. CDR3 size: 19 residues. Germline lookup yields CDR1 SGHTA and CDR2 FQGNSA. The CDR3 DNA follows: TGTGCCAGCAGCTTAATAAGGACTAGCGGGAGGGGGAACACCGGGGAGCTGTTTTTT. Translating it yields CASSLIRTSGRGNTGELFF.

The chain combines TRBV9 with TRBJ2-7; a possible D gene is TRBD2 (6 bases). V was trimmed by 1 base and J by 5 bases, leaving 16 bases between them. The CDR3 loop spans 15 amino acids. The germline gives CDR1 SGDLS, CDR2 YYNGEE. The CDR3 DNA is TGTGCCAGCAGCGTATCGGGGACTGGCGTCGACGAGCAGTACTTC. It translates to CASSVSGTGVDEQYF.

Concerning this clone: One end of the junction does not line up with germline, which may come from a read error. The CDR3: CASRLAGEVVQFF. The CDR3 region has the DNA TGTGCCAGCAGGTTAGCGGGAGAGGTGGTGCAGTTCTTC. The chain carries TRBV7-2 and TRBJ2-1; TRBD2 matches at 9 bases. Germline V gene lookup returns CDR1 SGHTA and CDR2 FQGNSA. CDR3 length: 13 amino acids.

This chain joins TRBV2 and TRBJ2-3; TRBD1 might be the D (5 bases). CDR1 is SNHLY and CDR2 is FYNNEI in the germline V gene. Trimming left V 3 bases short and J 6 bases short, with 10 bases between. The CDR3 loop spans 13 amino acids. The CDR3 DNA is TGTGCCAGCAGTGAGCCTGGGGCTGATACGCAGTATTTT. Its protein product is CASSEPGADTQYF.

V usage is TRBV11-2 and J usage is TRBJ1-2; D is undetermined. The germline V and J ends were trimmed by 2 bases and 0 bases, with 10 bases remaining between them. There are 15 residues in the CDR3. Looked up from germline, CDR1 is SGHAT and CDR2 is FQNNGV. The CDR3 region is CASSLTWATNYGYTF. The CDR3 coding sequence is TGTGCCAGCAGCTTAACGTGGGCCACTAACTATGGCTACACCTTC.

The table lists this clone with a few counts. This chain uses TRBV7-3 with TRBJ2-1; D perhaps matches TRBD2 (5 bases). The CDR3 runs to 11 residues. Looked up from germline, CDR1 is SGHTA and CDR2 is FQGTGA. V was trimmed by 5 bases and J by 8 bases, leaving 7 bases between them. The CDR3 sequence is CASSLGDEQFF. CDR3 bases: TGTGCCAGCAGCCTCGGGGATGAGCAGTTCTTC.

V and J are TRBV13 and TRBJ1-4; 10 bases are shared with TRBD1. Germline loops: CDR1 PRHDT, CDR2 FYEKMQ (reference sequence). The ends lost 5 bases at V and 5 bases at J; junction bases unmatched: 2. The CDR3 is made up of 14 amino acids. The CDR3 bases are TGTGCCAGCAGCCAGGACAGGGGGAATGAAAAACTGTTTTTT. It yields the protein CASSQDRGNEKLFF. Looking up the rest from reference TRBV13 and TRBJ1-4 gives the full variable domain: AAGVIQSPRHLIKEKRETATLKCYPIPRHDTVYWYQQGPGQDPQFLISFYEKMQSDKGSIPDRFSAQQFSDYHSELNMSSLELGDSALYFCASSQDRGNEKLFFGSGTQLSVL.

The chain has TRBV19 and TRBJ2-2; tentatively, D is TRBD2 (5 bases). This CDR3 spans 12 amino acids. The germline V gene encodes CDR1 LNHDA and CDR2 SQIVND (reference sequence). V lost 5 bases, J lost 5 bases, and 6 bases lay in between. The CDR3 DNA sequence: TGTGCCAGTAGTTGGAGGACCGGGGAGCTGTTTTTT. Protein: CASSWRTGELFF.

The V gene is TRBV28, the J gene TRBJ2-7; TRBD1 matches at 8 bases. Trimming took 4 bases from V and 3 from J; bases not matched to a gene: 8. CDR1 is MDHEN, CDR2 SYDVKM, per germline. This CDR3 comprises 15 residues. Here the CDR3 reads CASSSTGTGSYEQYF. As DNA, the CDR3 is TGTGCCAGCAGTTCAACCGGGACAGGAAGCTACGAGCAGTACTTC.